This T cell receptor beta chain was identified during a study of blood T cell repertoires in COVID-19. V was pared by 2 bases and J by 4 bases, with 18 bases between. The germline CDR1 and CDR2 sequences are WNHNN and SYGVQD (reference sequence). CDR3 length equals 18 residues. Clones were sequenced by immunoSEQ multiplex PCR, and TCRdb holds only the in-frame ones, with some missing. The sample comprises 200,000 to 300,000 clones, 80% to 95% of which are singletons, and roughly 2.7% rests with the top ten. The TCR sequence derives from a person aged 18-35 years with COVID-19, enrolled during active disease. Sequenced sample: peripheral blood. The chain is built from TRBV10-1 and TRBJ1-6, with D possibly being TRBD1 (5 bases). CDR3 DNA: TGCGCCAGCAGTGAGAGGGGCCGGGAGGGACCTTATAATTCACCCCTCCACTTT. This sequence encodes CASSERGREGPYNSPLHF.